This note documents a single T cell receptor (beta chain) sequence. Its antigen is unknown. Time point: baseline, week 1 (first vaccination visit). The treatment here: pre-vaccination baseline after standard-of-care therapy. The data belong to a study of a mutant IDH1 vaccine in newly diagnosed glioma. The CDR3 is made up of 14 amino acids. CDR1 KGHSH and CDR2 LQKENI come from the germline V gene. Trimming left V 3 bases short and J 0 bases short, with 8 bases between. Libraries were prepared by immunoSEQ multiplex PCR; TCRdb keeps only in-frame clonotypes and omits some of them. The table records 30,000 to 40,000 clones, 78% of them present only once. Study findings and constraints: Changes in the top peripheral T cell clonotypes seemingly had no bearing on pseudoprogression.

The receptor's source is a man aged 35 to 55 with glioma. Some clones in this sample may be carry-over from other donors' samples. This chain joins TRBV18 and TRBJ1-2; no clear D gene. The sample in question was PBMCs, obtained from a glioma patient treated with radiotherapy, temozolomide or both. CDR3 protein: CASSPAGTNYGYTF. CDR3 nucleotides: TGTGCCAGCTCACCGGCAGGAACTAACTATGGCTACACCTTC.